These T cell receptor beta chains were read from a single sample in a study of cytomegalovirus exposure and HLA in healthy donors. The table came from immunoSEQ multiplex PCR; TCRdb's copy has only in-frame clones and leaves some out. In the table there are some 150,000 clones, less than 85% of which are singletons. Sequenced sample: PBMCs. The receptors originated from a middle-aged man in good health and CMV-seropositive. CDR3s include the opening cysteine and the closing phenylalanine or tryptophan.

CDR3aa: CASSLGLVSEQFF
v_gene: TRBV5-4
j_gene: TRBJ2-1

CDR3aa: CASSLVFTNEQFF
v_gene: TRBV7-2
j_gene: TRBJ2-1

CDR3aa: CASSLWPLTEQFF
v_gene: TRBV18
j_gene: TRBJ2-1

CDR3aa: CASSKLAGASYNEQFF
v_gene: TRBV19
j_gene: TRBJ2-1

CDR3aa: CASSLSSGSYEQYF
v_gene: TRBV7-2
j_gene: TRBJ2-7

CDR3aa: CASRAQGEYSYEQYF
v_gene: TRBV19
j_gene: TRBJ2-7

CDR3aa: CASSLSGGLANTGELFF
v_gene: TRBV28
j_gene: TRBJ2-2

CDR3aa: CASSKGPSTDTQYF
v_gene: TRBV9
j_gene: TRBJ2-3

CDR3aa: CASSPRTSLETQYF
v_gene: TRBV11-2
j_gene: TRBJ2-5

CDR3aa: CASIDAFGVTSAFF
v_gene: TRBV19
j_gene: TRBJ1-1